These 18 T cell receptor beta chains were all obtained from the same sample, sequenced in a study of cytomegalovirus exposure and HLA in healthy donors. It was with 60 Vbeta and 13 Jbeta primers that the PCR ran. The method was immunoSEQ multiplex PCR; TCRdb's version includes in-frame clones alone and lacks a portion of them. The sample comprises 210,000 or so clones, 65% to 80% of which are singletons, and around 15% rests with the top ten. Input material: PBMCs. All receptors come from a man in his forties or fifties in good health and CMV-seronegative.

CDR3 sequence reads: CATSRDRMNTEAFF. DNA for the CDR3: TGTGCCACCAGCAGAGACAGGATGAACACTGAAGCTTTCTTT. The J gene is TRBJ1-1, the V gene TRBV15; no definite D call. CDR1 is LNHNV and CDR2 is YYDKDF in the germline V gene (reference sequence). The CDR3 extends over 14 amino acids. V was pared by 0 bases and J by 0 bases, with 5 bases between.

The CDR3 DNA reads as TGTGCCAGCAGCTCGCCTAGCGGGAGTTTAAATGAGCAGTTCTTC. The encoded protein is CASSSPSGSLNEQFF. The chain combines TRBV7-2 with TRBJ2-1; 10 bases map to TRBD2. This CDR3 comprises 15 residues. The trim removed 4 bases at V and 7 bases at J, leaving 7 bases unmatched. Per the germline V gene, CDR1 is SGHTA and CDR2 is FQGNSA.

V usage is TRBV5-8 and J usage is TRBJ2-7; 10 bases agree with TRBD1. The germline V gene encodes CDR1 SGHTS and CDR2 YDEGEE. This CDR3 contains 15 residues. Trimming at V came to 1 base and at J to 2 bases, leaving 3 bases not matched to a gene. CDR3 region: CASSLRQGAPYEQYF. The CDR3 DNA follows: TGTGCCAGCAGCTTGCGACAGGGGGCCCCCTACGAGCAGTACTTC.

A few counts support this clone. The chain couples TRBV11-2 to TRBJ2-7; 7 bases are shared with TRBD1. CDR1 and CDR2 from the germline V gene are SGHAT and FQNNGV. This CDR3 is 14 amino acids long. Germline trimming cut 5 bases from V and 3 bases from J; bases unmatched to any gene: 7. The CDR3: CASSPTWDSYEQYF. The CDR3 DNA follows: TGTGCCAGCAGCCCTACCTGGGACAGCTACGAGCAGTACTTC. Full variable domain (missing parts from reference TRBV11-2 and TRBJ2-7): EAGVAQSPRYKIIEKRQSVAFWCNPISGHATLYWYQQILGQGPKLLIQFQNNGVVDDSQLPKDRFSAERLKGVDSTLKIQPAKLEDSAVYLCASSPTWDSYEQYFGPGTRLTVT.

The CDR3 here is CASSAGVQETQYF. DNA of the CDR3: TGTGCCAGCAGCGCGGGGGTTCAAGAGACCCAGTACTTC. This rearrangement joins TRBV9 to TRBJ2-5, with a possible D match to TRBD2 (6 bases). Trimming took 3 bases from V and 2 from J, leaving 8 bases between them. CDR3 size: 13 residues. The germline CDR1 and CDR2 sequences are SGDLS and YYNGEE.

This chain links TRBV30 with TRBJ1-1; tentatively, D is TRBD1 (6 bases). Trimming removed 6 bases from V and 1 base from J, with 12 bases in between. Germline V gives CDR1 GTSNPN, CDR2 SVGIG (reference sequence). The CDR3 has 13 amino acids. This CDR3 reads CACGSQGNTEAFF. The DNA of the CDR3 is TGTGCCTGCGGTTCACAGGGGAACACTGAAGCTTTCTTT.

Only a few counts were recorded for this clone. The V gene is TRBV5-1, the J gene TRBJ2-3, with D perhaps TRBD2 (7 bases). This CDR3 is 13 amino acids long. The V end was cut by 9 bases, the J end by 9 bases, with 20 bases between. Germline V CDR1 and CDR2: SGHRS, YFSETQ. The CDR3 coding sequence is TGCGCCACCAGGCCCGGGGGGCGTGAGACGCAGTATTTT. Translating gives CATRPGGRETQYF.

The V and J genes are TRBV6-1 and TRBJ1-4; TRBD1 matches at 8 bases. The CDR3 has 18 residues. Germline V CDR1 and CDR2: MNHNS, SASEGT. J lost 12 bases, V lost 2 bases, and 20 bases had no gene match. The CDR3: CASSEYPRGRQGMGELFF. The CDR3 bases are TGTGCCAGCAGTGAATATCCCCGTGGGAGACAGGGGATGGGTGAACTGTTTTTT.

This clone was counted only a few times. The chain recombines TRBV18 with TRBJ2-1; maybe TRBD1 (6 bases). Trimming took off 3 bases at V and 8 bases at J, with 11 bases between the two ends. This CDR3 comprises 13 residues. CDR1 is KGHSH and CDR2 is LQKENI in the germline V gene. CDR3 nucleotides: TGTGCCAGCTCACCTGGACAGTTCTATGAGCAGTTCTTC. Amino acids: CASSPGQFYEQFF.

As regards this clone: The identical CDR3 is also encoded by other nucleotide sequences in the sample. The rearrangement joins TRBV6-5 to TRBJ1-3; no clear D. Germline V gives CDR1 MNHEY, CDR2 SVGAGI. The V and J ends lost 2 bases and 0 bases respectively, with 5 bases between them. The CDR3 is 14 amino acids. CDR3 sequence reads: CASSYGSSGNTIYF. CDR3 nucleotides: TGTGCCAGCAGTTACGGGAGCTCTGGAAACACCATATATTTT.

In this sample, this clone turned up once. The same CDR3 arises from other DNA sequences in this sample as well. V gene TRBV19 combines with J gene TRBJ2-5; the match to TRBD1 covers 8 bases. In germline, CDR1 is LNHDA, CDR2 SQIVND (reference sequence). Trimming at V came to 5 bases and at J to 2 bases, leaving 4 bases not matched to a gene. The CDR3 is 14 residues long. The CDR3, as DNA: TGTGCCAGTAGTCGCGGACAGGGTCAAGAGACCCAGTACTTC. Encoded protein: CASSRGQGQETQYF.

The chain recombines TRBV6-1 with TRBJ1-4, with a tentative D call TRBD1 (5 bases). Trimming stripped 0 bases from V and 8 bases from J, with 13 bases between. Per the germline V gene, CDR1 is MNHNS and CDR2 is SASEGT. This CDR3 contains 15 residues. CDR3 amino acids: CASSEAGGLYEKLFF. In DNA, the CDR3 is TGTGCCAGCAGTGAAGCCGGGGGGTTATACGAAAAACTGTTTTTT.

The V and J genes are TRBV2 and TRBJ2-2, with D tentatively TRBD1 (6 bases). This CDR3 region has 16 residues. Germline CDR1 SNHLY, CDR2 FYNNEI. V dropped 4 bases and J dropped 7 bases, with 19 bases sitting between them. CDR3: CASSVPHPGQGGELFF. CDR3 in DNA: TGTGCCAGCAGTGTCCCTCATCCGGGACAAGGCGGGGAGCTGTTTTTT. Filled out from reference TRBV2 and TRBJ2-2, the complete variable domain reads EPEVTQTPSHQVTQMGQEVILRCVPISNHLYFYWYRQILGQKVEFLVSFYNNEISEKSEIFDDQFSVERPDGSNFTLKIRSTKLEDSAMYFCASSVPHPGQGGELFFGEGSRLTVL.

The gene calls are TRBV5-1 and TRBJ2-7, with TRBD2 matching over 7 bases. The junction had 10 bases not matched to a gene; V was cut back by 0 bases and J by 1 base. Germline assignment: CDR1 SGHRS and CDR2 YFSETQ. This CDR3 is built from 17 residues. The CDR3 reads CASSLGGGLGVSYEQYF. The CDR3 bases are TGCGCCAGCAGCTTGGGCGGTGGACTAGGTGTATCCTACGAGCAGTACTTC.

This rearrangement joins TRBV5-1 to TRBJ2-1; possibly TRBD1 for D (6 bases). The CDR3 runs to 12 residues. Germline V lookup: CDR1 SGHRS, CDR2 YFSETQ. V gave up 2 bases and J gave up 10 bases, with 10 bases separating them. CDR3 residues: CASSFRGEEQFF. CDR3 sequence (DNA): TGCGCCAGCAGCTTCAGGGGCGAGGAGCAGTTCTTC. Based on the CDR3 plus reference TRBV5-1 and TRBJ2-1, the full variable domain is KAGVTQTPRYLIKTRGQQVTLSCSPISGHRSVSWYQQTPGQGLQFLFEYFSETQRNKGNFPGRFSGRQFSNSRSEMNVSTLELGDSALYLCASSFRGEEQFFGPGTRLTVL.

With respect to this clone: An end of the junction does not agree with germline; a read error may underlie this. The V and J genes are TRBV7-9 and TRBJ2-1; TRBD1 agrees at 8 bases. The CDR3 totals 15 residues. Per germline, CDR1 SEHNR and CDR2 FQNEAQ (reference sequence). The DNA for the CDR3 is TGTTCCAGCAGCGTTACAGGGGGCTCCTACAATGAGCAGTTCTTC. Translated, it gives CSSSVTGGSYNEQFF.

This sequence joins TRBV5-4 and TRBJ2-3, with a weak D call TRBD1 (6 bases). This CDR3 has 14 residues. Between the trimmed V and J ends, which lost 4 bases and 6 bases, there was a span of 15 bases. Per the germline V gene, CDR1 is SGHNT and CDR2 is YYREEE (reference sequence). CDR3 sequence reads: CASSGGWGQDTQYF. The CDR3 bases are TGTGCCAGCAGCGGGGGCTGGGGGCAGGATACGCAGTATTTT.

CDR3 DNA sequence: TGTGCCAGCAGTTTATTGGCTAGCACAGATACGCAGTATTTT. This codes for CASSLLASTDTQYF. The V and J genes are TRBV27 and TRBJ2-3, with D unclear. The CDR3 length is 14 residues. Trimming took off 1 base at V and 0 bases at J, with 5 bases between the two ends. Looked up from germline, CDR1 is MNHEY and CDR2 is SMNVEV (reference sequence).